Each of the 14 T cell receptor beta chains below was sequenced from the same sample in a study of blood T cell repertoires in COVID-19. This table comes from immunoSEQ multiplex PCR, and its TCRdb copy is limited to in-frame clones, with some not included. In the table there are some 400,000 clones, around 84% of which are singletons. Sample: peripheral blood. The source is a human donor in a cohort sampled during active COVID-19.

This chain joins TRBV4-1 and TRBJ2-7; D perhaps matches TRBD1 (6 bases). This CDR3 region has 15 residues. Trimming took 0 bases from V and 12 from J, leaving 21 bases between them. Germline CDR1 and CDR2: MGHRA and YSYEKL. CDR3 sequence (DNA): TGCGCCAGCAGCCAAGAATGGGGATTACAGGGCGACAGGTACTTC. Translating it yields CASSQEWGLQGDRYF.

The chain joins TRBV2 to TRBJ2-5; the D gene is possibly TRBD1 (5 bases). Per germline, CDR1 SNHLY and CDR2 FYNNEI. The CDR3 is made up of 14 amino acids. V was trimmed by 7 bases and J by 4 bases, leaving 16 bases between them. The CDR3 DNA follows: TGTGCCAGCACGACTTCCCCAGGGCCAGAGACCCAGTACTTC. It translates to CASTTSPGPETQYF.

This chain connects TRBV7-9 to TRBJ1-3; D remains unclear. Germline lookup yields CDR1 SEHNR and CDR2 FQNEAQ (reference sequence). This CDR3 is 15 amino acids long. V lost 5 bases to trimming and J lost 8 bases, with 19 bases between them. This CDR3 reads CASSPVGGKSDTIYF. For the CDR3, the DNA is TGTGCCAGCAGCCCAGTGGGAGGGAAGTCCGACACCATATATTTT.

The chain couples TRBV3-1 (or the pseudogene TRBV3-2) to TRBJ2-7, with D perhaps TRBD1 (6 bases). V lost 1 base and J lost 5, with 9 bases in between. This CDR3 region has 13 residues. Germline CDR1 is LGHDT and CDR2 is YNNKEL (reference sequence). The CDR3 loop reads CASSQARGDEQYF. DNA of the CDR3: TGTGCCAGCAGCCAAGCCAGGGGCGACGAGCAGTACTTC.

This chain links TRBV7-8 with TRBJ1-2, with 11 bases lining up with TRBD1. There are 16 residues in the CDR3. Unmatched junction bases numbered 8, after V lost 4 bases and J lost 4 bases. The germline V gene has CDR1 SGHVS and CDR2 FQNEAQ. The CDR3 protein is CASSSWTGGGGYGYTF. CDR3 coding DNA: TGTGCCAGCAGCTCCTGGACAGGGGGCGGTGGCTATGGCTACACCTTC.

CDR3 sequence reads: CASSPRDTLGETQYF. CDR3 sequence (DNA): TGTGCCAGCAGTCCCCGGGACACCCTGGGGGAGACCCAGTACTTC. The chain is built from TRBV28 and TRBJ2-5, with D possibly matching TRBD1 (6 bases). Germline V gives CDR1 MDHEN, CDR2 SYDVKM. The CDR3 sequence is 15 residues long. V was trimmed by 5 bases and J by 5 bases, leaving 18 bases between them. Based on the CDR3 plus reference TRBV28 and TRBJ2-5, the full variable domain is DVKVTQSSRYLVKRTGEKVFLECVQDMDHENMFWYRQDPGLGLRLIYFSYDVKMKEKGDIPEGYSVSREKKERFSLILESASTNQTSMYLCASSPRDTLGETQYFGPGTRLLVL.

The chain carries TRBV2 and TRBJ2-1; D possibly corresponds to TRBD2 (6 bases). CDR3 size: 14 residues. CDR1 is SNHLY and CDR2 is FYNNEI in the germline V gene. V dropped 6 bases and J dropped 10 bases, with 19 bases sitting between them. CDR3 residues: CASRSGTRVGEQFF. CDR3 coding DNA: TGTGCCAGCAGATCCGGGACTCGAGTGGGCGAGCAGTTCTTC.

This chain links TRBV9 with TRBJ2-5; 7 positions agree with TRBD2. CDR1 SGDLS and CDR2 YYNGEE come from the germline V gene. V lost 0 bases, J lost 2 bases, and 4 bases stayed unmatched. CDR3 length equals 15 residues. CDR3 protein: CASSVGGGSQETQYF. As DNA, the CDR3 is TGTGCCAGCAGCGTAGGTGGCGGGAGTCAAGAGACCCAGTACTTC.

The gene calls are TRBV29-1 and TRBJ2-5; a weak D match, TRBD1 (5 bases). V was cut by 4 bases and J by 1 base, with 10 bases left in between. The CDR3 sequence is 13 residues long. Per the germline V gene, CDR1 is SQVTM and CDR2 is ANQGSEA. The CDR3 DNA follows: TGCAGCGTTGCACAGGCCAGCCAAGAGACCCAGTACTTC. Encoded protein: CSVAQASQETQYF.

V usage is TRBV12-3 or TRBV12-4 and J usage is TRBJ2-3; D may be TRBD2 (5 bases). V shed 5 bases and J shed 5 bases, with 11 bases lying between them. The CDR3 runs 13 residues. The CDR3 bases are TGTGCCAGCAGTCCGGGGAATCAAGATACGCAGTATTTT. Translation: CASSPGNQDTQYF.

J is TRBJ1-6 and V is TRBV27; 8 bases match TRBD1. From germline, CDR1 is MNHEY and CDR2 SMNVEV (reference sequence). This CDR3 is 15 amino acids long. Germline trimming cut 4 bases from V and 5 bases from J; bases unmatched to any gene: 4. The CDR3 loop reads CASSWTGLNNSPLHF. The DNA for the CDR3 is TGTGCCAGCAGTTGGACAGGGTTGAATAATTCACCCCTCCACTTT.

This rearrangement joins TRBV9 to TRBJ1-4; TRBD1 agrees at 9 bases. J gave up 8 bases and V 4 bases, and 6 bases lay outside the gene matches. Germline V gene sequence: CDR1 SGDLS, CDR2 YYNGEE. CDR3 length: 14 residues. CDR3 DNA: TGTGCCAGCAGCCCCCGGGACAGGGTAGAAAAACTGTTTTTT. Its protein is CASSPRDRVEKLFF.

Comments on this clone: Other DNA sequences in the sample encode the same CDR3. The CDR3 DNA reads TGTGCCACCAGCAGAGATCGAGGGGGCTACACCTTC. Translating it yields CATSRDRGGYTF. The V call is TRBV15, the J call TRBJ1-2; D not resolved. The CDR3 is 12 amino acids. Per germline, CDR1 LNHNV and CDR2 YYDKDF (reference sequence). V was shortened by 0 bases and J by 8 bases, with 7 bases between the two germline ends.

The CDR3: CASSLVTSGGTDTQYF. CDR3 nucleotide sequence: TGCGCCAGCAGCTTGGTTACTAGCGGGGGCACAGATACGCAGTATTTT. The rearrangement uses TRBV5-1 and TRBJ2-3, with TRBD2 identical over 10 bases. Germline V gives CDR1 SGHRS, CDR2 YFSETQ. V gave up 0 bases and J gave up 1 base; unmatched junction bases: 2. The CDR3 runs to 16 residues.